These T cell receptor beta chains were read from a single sample in a study of long-term antiretroviral therapy in people with HIV. The assay was immunoSEQ multiplex PCR, and TCRdb's table has in-frame clones only and misses some. The sample includes about 40,000 clones, around 83% of them seen just once. Source: unsorted PBMCs, taken 1 year after starting antiretroviral therapy. These receptors all come from a man aged 18 to 30 with HIV. Both conserved end residues are part of each CDR3.

cdr3_aa: CAISRGTDNTEAFF
v_call: TRBV10-3
j_call: TRBJ1-1
cdr3_length: 14

cdr3_aa: CAGSQLNQPQHF
v_call: TRBV6-1
j_call: TRBJ1-5
cdr3_length: 12

cdr3_aa: CASSPGRLNTEAFF
v_call: TRBV7-3
j_call: TRBJ1-1
cdr3_length: 14

cdr3_aa: CASSLRRSAGTSTDTQYF
v_call: TRBV27
j_call: TRBJ2-3
cdr3_length: 18

cdr3_aa: CASSLSKFTYEQYF
v_call: TRBV5-6
j_call: TRBJ2-7
cdr3_length: 14

cdr3_aa: CASSRTPDPRYEQYF
v_call: TRBV7-2
j_call: TRBJ2-7
cdr3_length: 15

cdr3_aa: CASSDRTGGGDYEQYF
v_call: TRBV2
j_call: TRBJ2-7
cdr3_length: 16

cdr3_aa: CASSLVGGGPPDTQYF
v_call: TRBV7-2
j_call: TRBJ2-3
cdr3_length: 16

cdr3_aa: CASSLGQNEAFF
v_call: TRBV18
j_call: TRBJ1-1
cdr3_length: 12

cdr3_aa: CASSIGQGRTGELFF
v_call: TRBV19
j_call: TRBJ2-2
cdr3_length: 15

cdr3_aa: CASSLVGGNTEAFF
v_call: TRBV5-4
j_call: TRBJ1-1
cdr3_length: 14

cdr3_aa: CASSLRTRPDTQYF
v_call: TRBV5-6
j_call: TRBJ2-3
cdr3_length: 14

cdr3_aa: CASSLKETWYRSYEQYF
v_call: TRBV28
j_call: TRBJ2-7
cdr3_length: 17

cdr3_aa: CASSDWGETQYF
v_call: TRBV2
j_call: TRBJ2-5
cdr3_length: 12

cdr3_aa: CASSEEAGGRADTQYF
v_call: TRBV6-1
j_call: TRBJ2-3
cdr3_length: 16

cdr3_aa: CATPRTSGSDQHPESSYNEQFF
v_call: TRBV2
j_call: TRBJ2-1
cdr3_length: 22

cdr3_aa: CASSPITGENSPLHF
v_call: TRBV11-2
j_call: TRBJ1-6
cdr3_length: 15

cdr3_aa: CASSVGGREETQYF
v_call: TRBV9
j_call: TRBJ2-5
cdr3_length: 14

cdr3_aa: CASSLGLVLPRGHLNTEAFF
v_call: TRBV5-1
j_call: TRBJ1-1
cdr3_length: 20

cdr3_aa: CASSEGKGNTEAFF
v_call: TRBV6-1
j_call: TRBJ1-1
cdr3_length: 14

cdr3_aa: CATSKRASGGYGNTGELFF
v_call: TRBV15
j_call: TRBJ2-2
cdr3_length: 19

cdr3_aa: CSVEDWDRGTEAFF
v_call: TRBV29-1
j_call: TRBJ1-1
cdr3_length: 14

cdr3_aa: CASSKEASSYEQYF
v_call: TRBV21-1
j_call: TRBJ2-7
cdr3_length: 14

cdr3_aa: CASSSGQSSYEQYF
v_call: TRBV9
j_call: TRBJ2-7
cdr3_length: 14

cdr3_aa: CASSFGTGAKGYTF
v_call: TRBV27
j_call: TRBJ1-2
cdr3_length: 14

cdr3_aa: CASSSLTDRAYEQYF
v_call: TRBV28
j_call: TRBJ2-7
cdr3_length: 15

cdr3_aa: CASSLSQTNTGELFF
v_call: TRBV27
j_call: TRBJ2-2
cdr3_length: 15

cdr3_aa: CASSPPGKAGVEQFF
v_call: TRBV7-2
j_call: TRBJ2-1
cdr3_length: 15

cdr3_aa: CASSADMAYNEQFF
v_call: TRBV6-1
j_call: TRBJ2-1
cdr3_length: 14

cdr3_aa: CASSKGPNRGTEAFF
v_call: TRBV13
j_call: TRBJ1-1
cdr3_length: 15

cdr3_aa: CASSGDRSSYEQYF
v_call: TRBV6-1
j_call: TRBJ2-7
cdr3_length: 14

cdr3_aa: CASSLEGGNTEAFF
v_call: TRBV4-2
j_call: TRBJ1-1
cdr3_length: 14

cdr3_aa: CASSQPDRELIYGYTF
v_call: TRBV18
j_call: TRBJ1-2
cdr3_length: 16

cdr3_aa: CASSLETANTEAFF
v_call: TRBV5-1
j_call: TRBJ1-1
cdr3_length: 14

cdr3_aa: CASSIRARGQPQHF
v_call: TRBV19
j_call: TRBJ1-5
cdr3_length: 14

cdr3_aa: CASSAGQRNTEAFF
v_call: TRBV9
j_call: TRBJ1-1
cdr3_length: 14

cdr3_aa: CASSLGRGSYEQYF
v_call: TRBV5-4
j_call: TRBJ2-7
cdr3_length: 14

cdr3_aa: CASGVAGNTIYF
v_call: TRBV7-6
j_call: TRBJ1-3
cdr3_length: 12

cdr3_aa: CASSSGQGTDTQYF
v_call: TRBV18
j_call: TRBJ2-3
cdr3_length: 14

cdr3_aa: CASSPGRPAPELTEQYF
v_call: TRBV18
j_call: TRBJ2-7
cdr3_length: 17

cdr3_aa: CASSIAERYGYTF
v_call: TRBV6-5
j_call: TRBJ1-2
cdr3_length: 13

cdr3_aa: CASSQEGPVGGGTQHF
v_call: TRBV4-1
j_call: TRBJ1-5
cdr3_length: 16

cdr3_aa: CASQDRGNQPQHF
v_call: TRBV19
j_call: TRBJ1-5
cdr3_length: 13

cdr3_aa: CASSKPKTGGGEKLFF
v_call: TRBV4-1
j_call: TRBJ1-4
cdr3_length: 16

cdr3_aa: CASRPTGSDEQYF
v_call: TRBV4-3
j_call: TRBJ2-7
cdr3_length: 13

cdr3_aa: CASSGRSGPSYGYTF
v_call: TRBV9
j_call: TRBJ1-2
cdr3_length: 15

cdr3_aa: CASSSWDRRNTEAFF
v_call: TRBV5-4
j_call: TRBJ1-1
cdr3_length: 15

cdr3_aa: CATRDRDYEQYF
v_call: TRBV7-6
j_call: TRBJ2-7
cdr3_length: 12